What follows are 26 T cell receptor beta chains derived from one specimen sequenced in a study of blood T cell repertoires in COVID-19. Sequencing was performed with immunoSEQ multiplex PCR; in TCRdb, only in-frame clones are kept and a portion is missing. The top ten clones hold about 7.1% of a sample with 350,000 to 450,000 clones, 75% to 90% of them seen once. Sequencing input: peripheral blood. These TCRs come from an older woman with COVID-19, enrolled during active disease.

V and J are TRBV4-1 and TRBJ1-6, with D maybe TRBD1 (6 bases). V dropped 0 bases and J dropped 6 bases, with 9 bases sitting between them. The CDR3 length is 15 residues. Germline CDR1 and CDR2: MGHRA and YSYEKL. CDR3 nucleotide sequence: TGCGCCAGCAGCCAAGACGTAGGGGGTAATTCACCCCTCCACTTT. It encodes CASSQDVGGNSPLHF.

The rearrangement uses TRBV6-5 and TRBJ2-1; D is uncertain. Trimming removed 0 bases from V and 9 bases from J, with 9 bases in between. Germline assignment: CDR1 MNHEY and CDR2 SVGAGI. The CDR3 has 13 amino acids. The CDR3 protein is CASSYSSFTEQFF. The DNA for the CDR3 is TGTGCCAGCAGTTACTCGAGTTTTACTGAGCAGTTCTTC.

The genes are TRBV7-2 and TRBJ2-1; 7 positions agree with TRBD2. With 4 bases clipped from V and 7 bases from J, the junction kept 10 bases outside the gene matches. The CDR3 is made up of 15 amino acids. Per the germline V gene, CDR1 is SGHTA and CDR2 is FQGNSA. CDR3 bases: TGTGCCAGCAGCTCGTGGGGGGGAGGCAAGAATGAGCAGTTCTTC. This sequence encodes CASSSWGGGKNEQFF.

This chain joins TRBV11-3 and TRBJ1-2, with 8 positions matching TRBD1. V shed 5 bases and J 2 bases; nucleotides not matched to a gene: 4. Germline values: CDR1 SGHNT, CDR2 YENEEA. CDR3 size: 14 residues. CDR3 bases: TGTGCCAGCAGCGCCCGGGACAGGAACTATGGCTACACCTTC. It translates to CASSARDRNYGYTF.

This chain uses TRBV24-1 with TRBJ1-5, with D maybe TRBD1 (5 bases). The length of the CDR3 is 18 residues. Per germline, CDR1 KGHDR and CDR2 SFDVKD. V lost 3 bases to trimming and J lost 0 bases, with 17 bases between them. CDR3 in amino acids: CATSDHLRQPYSNQPQHF. The CDR3 DNA sequence: TGTGCCACCAGTGATCACCTGCGACAGCCTTATAGCAATCAGCCCCAGCATTTT.

V gene TRBV10-1 combines with J gene TRBJ1-6, with 8 bases lining up with TRBD1. This CDR3 contains 15 residues. V shed 6 bases, J shed 8 bases, and the junction held 9 bases outside the gene matches. The germline V gene encodes CDR1 WNHNN and CDR2 SYGVQD (reference sequence). The CDR3 DNA reads as TGCGCCAGCAGGGACAGGGAACAATATCATTCACCCCTCCACTTT. Protein product: CASRDREQYHSPLHF.

This CDR3 is CASSPDGAGGNTIYF. The CDR3 DNA follows: TGTGCCAGCAGCCCCGATGGCGCGGGTGGAAACACCATATATTTT. The rearrangement uses TRBV9 and TRBJ1-3; no clear D. The length of the CDR3 is 15 residues. The germline V and J ends were trimmed by 4 bases and 3 bases, with 14 bases remaining between them. Germline values: CDR1 SGDLS, CDR2 YYNGEE. The variable domain in full, completed from reference TRBV9 and TRBJ1-3, reads DSGVTQTPKHLITATGQRVTLRCSPRSGDLSVYWYQQSLDQGLQFLIQYYNGEERAKGNILERFSAQQFPDLHSELNLSSLELGDSALYFCASSPDGAGGNTIYFGEGSWLTVV.

The chain carries TRBV5-8 and TRBJ2-3; D is possibly TRBD2 (5 bases). The CDR3 extends over 13 amino acids. Trimming pared 4 bases from V and 7 bases from J, leaving 13 bases between. CDR1 and CDR2 (germline): SGHTS, YDEGEE. The CDR3 DNA reads as TGTGCCAGCAGCCAGGATCGAGGGTATACGCAGTATTTT. Amino acid sequence: CASSQDRGYTQYF.

The rearrangement links TRBV5-1 to TRBJ1-4; D perhaps matches TRBD1 (6 bases). Germline CDR1 is SGHRS and CDR2 is YFSETQ. Trimming stripped 4 bases from V and 4 bases from J, with 11 bases between. CDR3 size: 14 residues. CDR3: CASSRTASNEKLFF. DNA of the CDR3: TGCGCCAGCAGCAGGACAGCCAGTAATGAAAAACTGTTTTTT.

The gene calls are TRBV11-2 and TRBJ2-7; 9 bases are shared with TRBD1. This CDR3 comprises 15 residues. The germline V gene has CDR1 SGHAT and CDR2 FQNNGV. Trimming took 6 bases from V and 9 from J; bases not matched to a gene: 15. CDR3 in DNA: TGTGCCAGCAGTCCGTCCGGGACAGGGCCATGGGGGCAGTACTTC. It yields the protein CASSPSGTGPWGQYF.

Only one count was recorded for this clone. The gene calls are TRBV9 and TRBJ1-1, with 9 bases lining up with TRBD1. Germline lookup yields CDR1 SGDLS and CDR2 YYNGEE. CDR3 length equals 15 residues. J was trimmed by 5 bases and V by 3 bases; bases with no gene match: 8. CDR3 region: CASSAGQGPGTEAFF. The CDR3 DNA sequence: TGTGCCAGCAGCGCAGGACAGGGGCCGGGGACTGAAGCTTTCTTT.

V usage is TRBV11-3 and J usage is TRBJ2-1; 7 nucleotides match TRBD2. Trimming removed 4 bases from V and 3 bases from J; junction bases left unmatched: 6. Germline loops: CDR1 SGHNT, CDR2 YENEEA. There are 15 residues in the CDR3. CDR3: CASSSWGGSYNEQFF. Written as DNA, the CDR3 is TGTGCCAGCAGCTCGTGGGGGGGGAGCTACAATGAGCAGTTCTTC.

The chain joins TRBV18 to TRBJ1-4; 7 bases are a match to TRBD1. In germline, CDR1 is KGHSH, CDR2 LQKENI. V shed 2 bases and J 0 bases; nucleotides not matched to a gene: 3. The CDR3 runs 16 residues. CDR3 region: CASSPYRGPTNEKLFF. In nucleotides, the CDR3 is TGTGCCAGCTCACCATACAGGGGCCCAACTAATGAAAAACTGTTTTTT.

The chain recombines TRBV18 with TRBJ1-1; D is uncertain. Trimming took off 1 base at V and 0 bases at J, with 9 bases between the two ends. The CDR3 is 15 residues long. Germline V gene sequence: CDR1 KGHSH, CDR2 LQKENI. CDR3 coding DNA: TGTGCCAGCTCACCACGTCGGGAAATGAACACTGAAGCTTTCTTT. Translation gives CASSPRREMNTEAFF.

The gene calls are TRBV27 and TRBJ2-2; D is perhaps TRBD1 (6 bases). Germline loops: CDR1 MNHEY, CDR2 SMNVEV (reference sequence). The CDR3 runs to 15 residues. V was pared by 5 bases and J by 4 bases, with 14 bases between. CDR3 DNA: TGTGCCAGCAGTCAAATCGGGACAACCACCGGGGAGCTGTTTTTT. It codes for CASSQIGTTTGELFF.

This chain connects TRBV3-1 (or the pseudogene TRBV3-2) to TRBJ2-7; weak D call: TRBD2 (5 bases). Trimming pared 3 bases from V and 5 bases from J, leaving 17 bases between. The germline V gene has CDR1 LGHDT and CDR2 YNNKEL (reference sequence). The CDR3 length is 15 residues. CDR3 residues: CASSHLVGVSNEQYF. The CDR3 DNA sequence: TGTGCCAGCAGCCACTTGGTCGGGGTTAGCAACGAGCAGTACTTC.

As DNA, the CDR3 is TGTGCCAGCAGCAACCAGGGTTTAGCCAAAAACATTCAGTACTTC. Amino acid sequence: CASSNQGLAKNIQYF. The chain uses TRBV5-4 and TRBJ2-4; D is possibly TRBD1 (5 bases). The CDR3 has 15 residues. Germline CDR1 is SGHNT and CDR2 is YYREEE (reference sequence). V was cut by 4 bases and J by 0 bases, with 11 bases left in between.

The J gene is TRBJ2-2, the V gene TRBV7-3; 9 bases line up with TRBD2. The CDR3 sequence is 16 residues long. CDR1 SGHTA and CDR2 FQGTGA come from the germline V gene. Trimming removed 5 bases from V and 2 bases from J; junction bases left unmatched: 6. In nucleotides, the CDR3 is TGTGCCAGCAGCCAGCGGACTAGCGCAAACACCGGGGAGCTGTTTTTT. It is translated as CASSQRTSANTGELFF.

The chain joins TRBV5-1 to TRBJ2-4; 9 bases line up with TRBD1. J lost 8 bases, V lost 4 bases, and 10 bases had no gene match. Germline CDR1 SGHRS, CDR2 YFSETQ. The CDR3 covers 15 residues. The CDR3 nucleotides are TGCGCCAGCAGCGATCCACAGGGGGCGGGTTACATTCAGTACTTC. Protein: CASSDPQGAGYIQYF.

This chain connects TRBV4-2 to TRBJ1-1; D is ambiguous. The CDR3 is 16 residues long. Germline CDR1 and CDR2: LGHNA and YNFKEQ. V gave up 0 bases and J gave up 4 bases, with 15 bases separating them. The DNA of the CDR3 is TGTGCCAGCAGCCAAGATCTGGCGGATTTAAGCACTGAAGCTTTCTTT. This gives the protein CASSQDLADLSTEAFF.

The chain combines TRBV27 with TRBJ2-1; maybe TRBD1 (5 bases). Germline V CDR1 and CDR2: MNHEY, SMNVEV (reference sequence). CDR3 length: 17 residues. Trimming stripped 3 bases from V and 3 bases from J, with 18 bases between. The DNA of the CDR3 is TGTGCCAGCAGTTTGGGCCGGACACCGTTGTTCTACAATGAGCAGTTCTTC. Amino acids: CASSLGRTPLFYNEQFF.

This sequence joins TRBV20-1 and TRBJ2-7, with 7 bases aligning to TRBD1. Germline lookup yields CDR1 DFQATT and CDR2 SNEGSKA (reference sequence). After removal of 3 bases from V and 7 bases from J, the junction contained 12 bases not matched to a gene. The CDR3 loop spans 14 amino acids. CDR3 residues: CSASSGQYELEQYF. CDR3 in DNA: TGCAGTGCTAGTTCGGGACAGTACGAACTAGAGCAGTACTTC.

The CDR3 DNA follows: TGCGCCAGCAGTGATCTACACAGCAATGAGCAGTTCTTC. It translates to CASSDLHSNEQFF. The V gene is TRBV10-1, the J gene TRBJ2-1, with no clear D. Per germline, CDR1 WNHNN and CDR2 SYGVQD (reference sequence). The CDR3 length is 13 residues. V was cut by 3 bases and J by 6 bases, with 9 bases left in between.

This clone was detected only a few times. The rearrangement uses TRBV2 and TRBJ1-6; D might be TRBD1 (6 bases). Germline loops: CDR1 SNHLY, CDR2 FYNNEI. Trimming left V 4 bases short and J 7 bases short, with 8 bases between. The CDR3 is 13 residues long. For the CDR3, the DNA is TGTGCCAGCAGTGGACAGGAAAATTCACCCCTCCACTTT. This sequence encodes CASSGQENSPLHF.

This rearrangement joins TRBV2 to TRBJ1-1, with D tentatively TRBD1 (6 bases). CDR3 size: 15 residues. V lost 6 bases to trimming and J lost 4 bases, with 18 bases between them. Germline V lookup: CDR1 SNHLY, CDR2 FYNNEI. Here the CDR3 reads CASRGRAGASTEAFF. In nucleotides, the CDR3 is TGTGCCAGCAGGGGCCGGGCGGGGGCGTCCACTGAAGCTTTCTTT.

The chain has TRBV6-5 and TRBJ2-4, with D possibly TRBD1 on 6 matching bases. This CDR3 has 15 amino acids. From germline, CDR1 is MNHEY and CDR2 SVGAGI. Trimming pared 3 bases from V and 9 bases from J, leaving 18 bases between. The CDR3 sequence is CASSYSPDSTAIQYF. The CDR3 nucleotides are TGTGCCAGCAGTTATTCCCCGGACAGCACGGCCATTCAGTACTTC.